Included here is one T cell receptor (beta chain) sequence, with context. The CDR3 length is 14 residues. Trimming took off 3 bases at V and 3 bases at J, with 11 bases between the two ends. The data were taken from a study of blood T cells in healthy people across ages. The authors ran a second PCR of about 6 to 11 cycles using a sample-barcoded 5' primer and a J-beta primer mix. TCRdb called the 5' RACE reads again in MiXCR, with one record for every CDR3 protein. Of around 1,000,000 distinct CDR3 sequences in the sample, 20% to 25% were seen once. The same data also went into a second study, on T cells of mothers and their children.

The J gene is TRBJ1-2, the V gene TRBV12-3 or TRBV12-4; D might be TRBD1 (6 bases). This sequence was found in a girl aged 2 to 9 in good health. Sample: blood. DNA for the CDR3: TGTGCCAGCAGTTTCGCAGGGGATTACTATGGCTACACCTTC. Encoded protein: CASSFAGDYYGYTF.